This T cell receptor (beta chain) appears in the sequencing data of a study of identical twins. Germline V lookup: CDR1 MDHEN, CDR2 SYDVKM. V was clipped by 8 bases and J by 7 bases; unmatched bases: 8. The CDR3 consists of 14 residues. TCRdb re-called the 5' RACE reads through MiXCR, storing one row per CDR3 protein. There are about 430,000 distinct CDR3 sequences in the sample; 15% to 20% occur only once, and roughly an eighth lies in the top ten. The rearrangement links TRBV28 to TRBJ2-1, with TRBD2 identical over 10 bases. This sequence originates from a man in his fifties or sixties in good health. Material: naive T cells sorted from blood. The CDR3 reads CASCGSGGANEQFF. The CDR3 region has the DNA TGTGCCAGCTGCGGGAGCGGGGGGGCTAATGAGCAGTTCTTC. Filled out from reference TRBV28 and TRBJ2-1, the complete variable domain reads DVKVTQSSRYLVKRTGEKVFLECVQDMDHENMFWYRQDPGLGLRLIYFSYDVKMKEKGDIPEGYSVSREKKERFSLILESASTNQTSMYLCASCGSGGANEQFFGPGTRLTVL.